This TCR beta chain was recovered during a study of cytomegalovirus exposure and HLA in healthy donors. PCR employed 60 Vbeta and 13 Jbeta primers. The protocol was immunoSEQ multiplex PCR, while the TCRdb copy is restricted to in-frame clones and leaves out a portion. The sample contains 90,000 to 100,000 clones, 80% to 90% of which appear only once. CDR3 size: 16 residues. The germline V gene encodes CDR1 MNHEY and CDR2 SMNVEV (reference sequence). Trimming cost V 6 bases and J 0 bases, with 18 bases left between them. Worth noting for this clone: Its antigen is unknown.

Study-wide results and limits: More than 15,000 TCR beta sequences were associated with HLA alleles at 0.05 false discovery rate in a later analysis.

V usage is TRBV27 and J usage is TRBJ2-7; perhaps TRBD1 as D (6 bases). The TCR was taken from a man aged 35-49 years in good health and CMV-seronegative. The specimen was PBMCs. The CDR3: CASRELGGITSYEQYF. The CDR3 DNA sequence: TGTGCCAGCAGGGAACTTGGGGGCATAACCTCCTACGAGCAGTACTTC.